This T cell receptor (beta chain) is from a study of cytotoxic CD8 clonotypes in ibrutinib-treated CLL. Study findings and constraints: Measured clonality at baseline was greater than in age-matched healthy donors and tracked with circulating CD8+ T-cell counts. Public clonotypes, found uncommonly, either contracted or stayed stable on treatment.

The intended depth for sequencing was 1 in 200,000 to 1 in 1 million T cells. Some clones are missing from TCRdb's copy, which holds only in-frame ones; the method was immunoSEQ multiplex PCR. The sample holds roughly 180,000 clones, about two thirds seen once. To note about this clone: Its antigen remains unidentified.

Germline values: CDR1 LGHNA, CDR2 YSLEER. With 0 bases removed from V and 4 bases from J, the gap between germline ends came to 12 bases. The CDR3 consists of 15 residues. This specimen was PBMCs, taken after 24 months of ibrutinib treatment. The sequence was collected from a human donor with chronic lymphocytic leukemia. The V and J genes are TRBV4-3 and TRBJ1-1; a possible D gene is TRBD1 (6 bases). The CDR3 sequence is CASSQDPGEVTEAFF. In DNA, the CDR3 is TGCGCCAGCAGCCAAGATCCAGGGGAGGTCACTGAAGCTTTCTTT.